This TCR beta chain comes out of a study of long-term antiretroviral therapy in people with HIV. Study in general: Some samples came about a decade before the 2015 immediate-ART recommendation, and these were the earliest. Study-level results: Clonotypes expanded prior to ART showed repertoire dominance at all sampled time points. Against controls, HIV repertoires showed narrower ranges of CDR3 length.

The libraries were made with immunoSEQ v3.0 at survey level. Sequencing of each sample targeted 40,000-50,000 T-cell genomes. Produced via immunoSEQ multiplex PCR; TCRdb's table is partial and in-frame only. The sample includes 25,000 to 35,000 clones, around 78% of them seen just once. Trimming pared 0 bases from V and 2 bases from J, leaving 9 bases between. CDR3 length: 15 amino acids. CDR1 is SGDLS and CDR2 is YYNGEE in the germline V gene. Points on this clone: As yet, its antigen is unknown.

This TCR came from a woman aged 45-60 years with HIV. The rearrangement uses TRBV9 and TRBJ1-3, with a weak D call TRBD1 (6 bases). Sequences were derived from unsorted PBMCs, sampled 3.1 years after starting antiretroviral therapy. Here the CDR3 reads CASSVGGGTGNTIYF. In nucleotides, the CDR3 is TGTGCCAGCAGCGTAGGAGGGGGGACTGGAAACACCATATATTTT.